Sequencing of this TCR beta chain was carried out in a study of beta chain features in type 1 diabetes. This clone came up a few times. No antigen is known for it. Germline V gene sequence: CDR1 MNHNY, CDR2 SVGAGI (reference sequence). V was clipped by 0 bases and J by 0 bases, with 6 bases between them. The CDR3 loop spans 15 amino acids. Whole-study results and caveats: Diminished insertions and augmented deletions at VDJ junctions characterized type 1 diabetes patients. Among all four CD4+ subsets, Type 1 diabetes patients had TCRB CDR3s that were moderately but significantly shorter.

Reverse transcribing all isolated RNA meant expressed TCRB transcripts were sequenced. Sequenced by immunoSEQ multiplex PCR; TCRdb stores in-frame clones only, minus some. The data show around 650,000 clones, with around 11% seen just once and 0.095% to 0.15% held by the top ten. V and J are TRBV6-6 and TRBJ1-5, with a possible D match to TRBD1 (5 bases). Sequencing used naive CD4+ T cells from blood. This receptor was obtained from a man aged 25-45 years with type 1 diabetes. The CDR3 nucleotides read TGTGCCAGCAGTTACTCGGGGGATAGCAATCAGCCCCAGCATTTT. This codes for CASSYSGDSNQPQHF.